This T cell receptor beta chain was observed in a study of blood T cells in healthy people across ages. Study context: About one barcoded TCR beta cDNA was captured per two T cells. The study, taken as a whole, reports: Compared with aged donors, long-lived donors showed fewer expanded clones, suggesting selection. The recorded TCR beta diversity per million T cells decreased in a roughly linear manner with age.

Details on this clonotype: The antigen is unknown.

A J-beta primer mix and a sample-barcoded 5' primer were used in a second PCR of roughly 6 to 11 cycles. TCRdb re-derived calls from the 5' RACE reads in MiXCR, one entry per CDR3 protein. Here the sample spans about 1,400,000 distinct CDR3 sequences, 42% being singletons. The junction had 11 bases not matched to a gene; V was cut back by 5 bases and J by 8 bases. Germline V gives CDR1 DFQATT, CDR2 SNEGSKA (reference sequence). The CDR3 is 14 amino acids. The sequence derives from a woman aged 18 to 35 in good health. The sequencing sample was made of blood. The chain recombines TRBV20-1 with TRBJ2-1; TRBD2 aligns across 8 bases. The CDR3 DNA sequence: TGCAGTGCTTCCCTCCGAACGGGGGGGGATGAGCAGTTCTTC. Amino acids: CSASLRTGGDEQFF.